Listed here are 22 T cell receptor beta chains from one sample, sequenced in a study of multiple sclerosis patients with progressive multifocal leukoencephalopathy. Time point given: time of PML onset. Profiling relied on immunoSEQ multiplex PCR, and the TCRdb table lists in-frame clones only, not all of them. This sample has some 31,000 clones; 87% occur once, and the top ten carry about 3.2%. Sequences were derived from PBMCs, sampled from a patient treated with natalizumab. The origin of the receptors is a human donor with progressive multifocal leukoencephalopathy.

The CDR3, as DNA: TGTGCCAGCAGCCTCCGACTTGGGGCCTACGAGCAGTACTTC. Its protein product is CASSLRLGAYEQYF. This chain uses TRBV13 with TRBJ2-7, with D unresolved. The CDR3 totals 14 residues. The V gene lost 5 bases and the J gene lost 2 bases, with 13 bases spanning the gap. Germline values: CDR1 PRHDT, CDR2 FYEKMQ (reference sequence).

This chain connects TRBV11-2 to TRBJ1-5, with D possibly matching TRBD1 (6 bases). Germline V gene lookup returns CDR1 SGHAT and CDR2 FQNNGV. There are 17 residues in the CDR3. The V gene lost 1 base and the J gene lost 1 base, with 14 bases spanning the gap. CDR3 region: CASSLVPLRGSNQPQHF. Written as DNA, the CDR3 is TGTGCCAGCAGCTTAGTTCCTCTAAGGGGGAGCAATCAGCCCCAGCATTTT. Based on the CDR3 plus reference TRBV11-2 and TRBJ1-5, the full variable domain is EAGVAQSPRYKIIEKRQSVAFWCNPISGHATLYWYQQILGQGPKLLIQFQNNGVVDDSQLPKDRFSAERLKGVDSTLKIQPAKLEDSAVYLCASSLVPLRGSNQPQHFGDGTRLSIL.

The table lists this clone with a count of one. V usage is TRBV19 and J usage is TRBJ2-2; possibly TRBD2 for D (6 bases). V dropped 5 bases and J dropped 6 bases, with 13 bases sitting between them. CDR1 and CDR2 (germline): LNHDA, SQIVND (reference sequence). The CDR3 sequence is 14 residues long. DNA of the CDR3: TGTGCCAGTAGTCACGATCGGGGGTCCGGGGAGCTGTTTTTT. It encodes CASSHDRGSGELFF.

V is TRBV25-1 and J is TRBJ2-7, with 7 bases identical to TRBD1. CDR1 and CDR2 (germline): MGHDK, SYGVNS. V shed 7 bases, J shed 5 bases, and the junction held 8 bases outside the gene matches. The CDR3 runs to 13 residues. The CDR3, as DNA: TGTGCCAGCAACCAAATAACAGGGGACGAGCAGTACTTC. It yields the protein CASNQITGDEQYF.

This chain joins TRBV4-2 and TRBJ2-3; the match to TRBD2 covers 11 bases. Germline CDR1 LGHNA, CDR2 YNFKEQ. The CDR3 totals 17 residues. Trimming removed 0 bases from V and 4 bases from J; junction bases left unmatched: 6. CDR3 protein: CASSQDPTSGNPDTQYF. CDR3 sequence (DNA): TGTGCCAGCAGCCAAGATCCGACTAGCGGGAATCCAGATACGCAGTATTTT.

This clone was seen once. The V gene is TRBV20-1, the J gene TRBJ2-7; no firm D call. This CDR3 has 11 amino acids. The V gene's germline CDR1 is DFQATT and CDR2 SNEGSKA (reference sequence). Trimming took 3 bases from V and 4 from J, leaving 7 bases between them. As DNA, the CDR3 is TGCAGTGCTAGGGCAGGATACGAGCAGTACTTC. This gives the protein CSARAGYEQYF.

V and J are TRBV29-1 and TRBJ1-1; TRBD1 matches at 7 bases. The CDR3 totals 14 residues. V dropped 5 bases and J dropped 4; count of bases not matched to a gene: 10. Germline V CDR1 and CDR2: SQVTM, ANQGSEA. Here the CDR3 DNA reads TGCAGCGTTTGGGAGACAGGGTTGAGCACTGAAGCTTTCTTT. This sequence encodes CSVWETGLSTEAFF. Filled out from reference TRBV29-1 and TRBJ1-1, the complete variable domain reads SAVISQKPSRDICQRGTSLTIQCQVDSQVTMMFWYRQQPGQSLTLIATANQGSEATYESGFVIDKFPISRPNLTFSTLTVSNMSPEDSSIYLCSVWETGLSTEAFFGQGTRLTVV.

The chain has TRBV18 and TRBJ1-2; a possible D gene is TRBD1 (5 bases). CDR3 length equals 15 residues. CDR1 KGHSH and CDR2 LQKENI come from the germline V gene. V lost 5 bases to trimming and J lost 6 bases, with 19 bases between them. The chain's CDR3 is CASSTIREGFDGYTF. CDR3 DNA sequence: TGTGCCAGCTCAACAATCAGGGAAGGATTCGATGGCTACACCTTC.

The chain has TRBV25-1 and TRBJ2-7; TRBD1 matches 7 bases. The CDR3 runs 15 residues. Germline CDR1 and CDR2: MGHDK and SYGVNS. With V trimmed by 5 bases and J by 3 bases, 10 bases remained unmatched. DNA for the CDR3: TGTGCCAGCAGTTACTCCGGGACAGTGTTCTACGAGCAGTACTTC. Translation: CASSYSGTVFYEQYF.

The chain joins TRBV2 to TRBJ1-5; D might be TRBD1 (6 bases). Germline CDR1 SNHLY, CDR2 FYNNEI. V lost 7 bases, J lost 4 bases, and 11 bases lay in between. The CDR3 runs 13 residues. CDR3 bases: TGTGCCAGCAAGCGACAGGAAAATCAGCCCCAGCATTTT. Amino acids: CASKRQENQPQHF.

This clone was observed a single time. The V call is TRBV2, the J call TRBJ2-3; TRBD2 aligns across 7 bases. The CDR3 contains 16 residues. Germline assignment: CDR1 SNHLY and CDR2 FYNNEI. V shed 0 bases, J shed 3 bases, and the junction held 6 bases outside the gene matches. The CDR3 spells CASSEARGSPTDTQYF. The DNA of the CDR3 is TGTGCCAGCAGTGAAGCTCGCGGGAGTCCGACAGATACGCAGTATTTT.

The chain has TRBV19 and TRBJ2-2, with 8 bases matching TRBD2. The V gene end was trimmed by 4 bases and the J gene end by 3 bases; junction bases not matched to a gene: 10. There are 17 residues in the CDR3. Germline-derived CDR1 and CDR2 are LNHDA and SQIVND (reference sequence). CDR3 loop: CASSTNPTSDYTGELFF. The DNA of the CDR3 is TGTGCCAGTAGTACCAACCCGACTAGCGATTACACCGGGGAGCTGTTTTTT.

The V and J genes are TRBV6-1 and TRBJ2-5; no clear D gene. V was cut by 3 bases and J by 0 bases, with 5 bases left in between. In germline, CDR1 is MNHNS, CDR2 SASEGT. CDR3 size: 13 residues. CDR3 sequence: CASSEGNQETQYF. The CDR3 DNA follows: TGTGCCAGCAGTGAGGGGAACCAAGAGACCCAGTACTTC.

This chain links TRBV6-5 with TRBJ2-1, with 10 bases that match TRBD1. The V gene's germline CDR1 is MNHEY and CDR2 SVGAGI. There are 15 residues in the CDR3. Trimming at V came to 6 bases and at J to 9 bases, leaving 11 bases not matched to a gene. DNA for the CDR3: TGTGCCAGCAGCCCGCCGGGACAGGGGACCCCTGAGCAGTTCTTC. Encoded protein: CASSPPGQGTPEQFF.

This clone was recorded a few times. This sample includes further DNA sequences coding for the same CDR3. CDR3 sequence reads: CASSPTVNTEAFF. In DNA form, the CDR3 reads TGTGCCAGCAGTCCTACAGTGAACACTGAAGCTTTCTTT. The chain is built from TRBV28 and TRBJ1-1; no clear D. Germline loops: CDR1 MDHEN, CDR2 SYDVKM. The length of the CDR3 is 13 residues. Trimming pared 5 bases from V and 0 bases from J, leaving 7 bases between.

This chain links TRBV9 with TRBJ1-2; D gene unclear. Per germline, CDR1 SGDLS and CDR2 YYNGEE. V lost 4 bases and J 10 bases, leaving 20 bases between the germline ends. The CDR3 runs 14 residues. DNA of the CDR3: TGTGCCAGCAGCACCCGGCCGGAGGTGTTTGTCTACACCTTC. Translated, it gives CASSTRPEVFVYTF. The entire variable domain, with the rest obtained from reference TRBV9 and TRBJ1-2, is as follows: DSGVTQTPKHLITATGQRVTLRCSPRSGDLSVYWYQQSLDQGLQFLIQYYNGEERAKGNILERFSAQQFPDLHSELNLSSLELGDSALYFCASSTRPEVFVYTFGSGTRLTVV.

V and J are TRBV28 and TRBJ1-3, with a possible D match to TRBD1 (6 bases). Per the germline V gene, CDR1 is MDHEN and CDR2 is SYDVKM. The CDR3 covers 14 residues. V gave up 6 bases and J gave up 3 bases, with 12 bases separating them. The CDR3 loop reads CASSRQTGGNTIYF. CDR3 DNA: TGTGCCAGCAGCCGCCAGACAGGTGGAAACACCATATATTTT. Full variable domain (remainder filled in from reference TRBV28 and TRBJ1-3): DVKVTQSSRYLVKRTGEKVFLECVQDMDHENMFWYRQDPGLGLRLIYFSYDVKMKEKGDIPEGYSVSREKKERFSLILESASTNQTSMYLCASSRQTGGNTIYFGEGSWLTVV.

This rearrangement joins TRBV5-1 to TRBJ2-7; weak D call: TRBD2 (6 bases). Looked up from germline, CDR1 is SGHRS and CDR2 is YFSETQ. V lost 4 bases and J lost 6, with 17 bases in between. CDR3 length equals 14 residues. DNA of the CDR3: TGCGCCAGCAGCCGACTAGAAGGGGCCAGCGAGCAGTACTTC. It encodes CASSRLEGASEQYF.

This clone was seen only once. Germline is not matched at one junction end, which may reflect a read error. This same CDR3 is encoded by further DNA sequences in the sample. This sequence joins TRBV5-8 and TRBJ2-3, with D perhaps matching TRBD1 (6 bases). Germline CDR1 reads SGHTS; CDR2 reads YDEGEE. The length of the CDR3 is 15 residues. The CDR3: CASSSRGSGPDTQYF. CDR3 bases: TGTGCCAGCAGCTCAAGGGGGTCGGGGCCAGATACGCAGTATTTC.

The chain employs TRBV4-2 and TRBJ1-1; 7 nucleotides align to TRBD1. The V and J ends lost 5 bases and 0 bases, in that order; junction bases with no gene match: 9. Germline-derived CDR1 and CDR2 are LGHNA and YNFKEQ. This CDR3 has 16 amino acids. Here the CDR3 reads CASSTQGVSMNTEAFF. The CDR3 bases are TGTGCCAGCAGCACTCAGGGGGTTAGTATGAACACTGAAGCTTTCTTT.

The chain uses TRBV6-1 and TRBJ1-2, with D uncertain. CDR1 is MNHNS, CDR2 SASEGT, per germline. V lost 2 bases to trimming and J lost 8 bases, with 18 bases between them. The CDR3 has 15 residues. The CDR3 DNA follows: TGTGCCAGCAGTGAAAATGTATCCCCCCGTTTGGGCTACACCTTC. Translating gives CASSENVSPRLGYTF.

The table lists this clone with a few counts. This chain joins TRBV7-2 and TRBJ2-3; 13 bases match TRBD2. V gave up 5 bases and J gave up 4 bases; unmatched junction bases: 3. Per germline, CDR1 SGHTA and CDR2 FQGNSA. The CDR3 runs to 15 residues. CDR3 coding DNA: TGTGCCAGCAGCCAAACTAGCGGGAGGGCAGATACGCAGTATTTT. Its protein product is CASSQTSGRADTQYF.